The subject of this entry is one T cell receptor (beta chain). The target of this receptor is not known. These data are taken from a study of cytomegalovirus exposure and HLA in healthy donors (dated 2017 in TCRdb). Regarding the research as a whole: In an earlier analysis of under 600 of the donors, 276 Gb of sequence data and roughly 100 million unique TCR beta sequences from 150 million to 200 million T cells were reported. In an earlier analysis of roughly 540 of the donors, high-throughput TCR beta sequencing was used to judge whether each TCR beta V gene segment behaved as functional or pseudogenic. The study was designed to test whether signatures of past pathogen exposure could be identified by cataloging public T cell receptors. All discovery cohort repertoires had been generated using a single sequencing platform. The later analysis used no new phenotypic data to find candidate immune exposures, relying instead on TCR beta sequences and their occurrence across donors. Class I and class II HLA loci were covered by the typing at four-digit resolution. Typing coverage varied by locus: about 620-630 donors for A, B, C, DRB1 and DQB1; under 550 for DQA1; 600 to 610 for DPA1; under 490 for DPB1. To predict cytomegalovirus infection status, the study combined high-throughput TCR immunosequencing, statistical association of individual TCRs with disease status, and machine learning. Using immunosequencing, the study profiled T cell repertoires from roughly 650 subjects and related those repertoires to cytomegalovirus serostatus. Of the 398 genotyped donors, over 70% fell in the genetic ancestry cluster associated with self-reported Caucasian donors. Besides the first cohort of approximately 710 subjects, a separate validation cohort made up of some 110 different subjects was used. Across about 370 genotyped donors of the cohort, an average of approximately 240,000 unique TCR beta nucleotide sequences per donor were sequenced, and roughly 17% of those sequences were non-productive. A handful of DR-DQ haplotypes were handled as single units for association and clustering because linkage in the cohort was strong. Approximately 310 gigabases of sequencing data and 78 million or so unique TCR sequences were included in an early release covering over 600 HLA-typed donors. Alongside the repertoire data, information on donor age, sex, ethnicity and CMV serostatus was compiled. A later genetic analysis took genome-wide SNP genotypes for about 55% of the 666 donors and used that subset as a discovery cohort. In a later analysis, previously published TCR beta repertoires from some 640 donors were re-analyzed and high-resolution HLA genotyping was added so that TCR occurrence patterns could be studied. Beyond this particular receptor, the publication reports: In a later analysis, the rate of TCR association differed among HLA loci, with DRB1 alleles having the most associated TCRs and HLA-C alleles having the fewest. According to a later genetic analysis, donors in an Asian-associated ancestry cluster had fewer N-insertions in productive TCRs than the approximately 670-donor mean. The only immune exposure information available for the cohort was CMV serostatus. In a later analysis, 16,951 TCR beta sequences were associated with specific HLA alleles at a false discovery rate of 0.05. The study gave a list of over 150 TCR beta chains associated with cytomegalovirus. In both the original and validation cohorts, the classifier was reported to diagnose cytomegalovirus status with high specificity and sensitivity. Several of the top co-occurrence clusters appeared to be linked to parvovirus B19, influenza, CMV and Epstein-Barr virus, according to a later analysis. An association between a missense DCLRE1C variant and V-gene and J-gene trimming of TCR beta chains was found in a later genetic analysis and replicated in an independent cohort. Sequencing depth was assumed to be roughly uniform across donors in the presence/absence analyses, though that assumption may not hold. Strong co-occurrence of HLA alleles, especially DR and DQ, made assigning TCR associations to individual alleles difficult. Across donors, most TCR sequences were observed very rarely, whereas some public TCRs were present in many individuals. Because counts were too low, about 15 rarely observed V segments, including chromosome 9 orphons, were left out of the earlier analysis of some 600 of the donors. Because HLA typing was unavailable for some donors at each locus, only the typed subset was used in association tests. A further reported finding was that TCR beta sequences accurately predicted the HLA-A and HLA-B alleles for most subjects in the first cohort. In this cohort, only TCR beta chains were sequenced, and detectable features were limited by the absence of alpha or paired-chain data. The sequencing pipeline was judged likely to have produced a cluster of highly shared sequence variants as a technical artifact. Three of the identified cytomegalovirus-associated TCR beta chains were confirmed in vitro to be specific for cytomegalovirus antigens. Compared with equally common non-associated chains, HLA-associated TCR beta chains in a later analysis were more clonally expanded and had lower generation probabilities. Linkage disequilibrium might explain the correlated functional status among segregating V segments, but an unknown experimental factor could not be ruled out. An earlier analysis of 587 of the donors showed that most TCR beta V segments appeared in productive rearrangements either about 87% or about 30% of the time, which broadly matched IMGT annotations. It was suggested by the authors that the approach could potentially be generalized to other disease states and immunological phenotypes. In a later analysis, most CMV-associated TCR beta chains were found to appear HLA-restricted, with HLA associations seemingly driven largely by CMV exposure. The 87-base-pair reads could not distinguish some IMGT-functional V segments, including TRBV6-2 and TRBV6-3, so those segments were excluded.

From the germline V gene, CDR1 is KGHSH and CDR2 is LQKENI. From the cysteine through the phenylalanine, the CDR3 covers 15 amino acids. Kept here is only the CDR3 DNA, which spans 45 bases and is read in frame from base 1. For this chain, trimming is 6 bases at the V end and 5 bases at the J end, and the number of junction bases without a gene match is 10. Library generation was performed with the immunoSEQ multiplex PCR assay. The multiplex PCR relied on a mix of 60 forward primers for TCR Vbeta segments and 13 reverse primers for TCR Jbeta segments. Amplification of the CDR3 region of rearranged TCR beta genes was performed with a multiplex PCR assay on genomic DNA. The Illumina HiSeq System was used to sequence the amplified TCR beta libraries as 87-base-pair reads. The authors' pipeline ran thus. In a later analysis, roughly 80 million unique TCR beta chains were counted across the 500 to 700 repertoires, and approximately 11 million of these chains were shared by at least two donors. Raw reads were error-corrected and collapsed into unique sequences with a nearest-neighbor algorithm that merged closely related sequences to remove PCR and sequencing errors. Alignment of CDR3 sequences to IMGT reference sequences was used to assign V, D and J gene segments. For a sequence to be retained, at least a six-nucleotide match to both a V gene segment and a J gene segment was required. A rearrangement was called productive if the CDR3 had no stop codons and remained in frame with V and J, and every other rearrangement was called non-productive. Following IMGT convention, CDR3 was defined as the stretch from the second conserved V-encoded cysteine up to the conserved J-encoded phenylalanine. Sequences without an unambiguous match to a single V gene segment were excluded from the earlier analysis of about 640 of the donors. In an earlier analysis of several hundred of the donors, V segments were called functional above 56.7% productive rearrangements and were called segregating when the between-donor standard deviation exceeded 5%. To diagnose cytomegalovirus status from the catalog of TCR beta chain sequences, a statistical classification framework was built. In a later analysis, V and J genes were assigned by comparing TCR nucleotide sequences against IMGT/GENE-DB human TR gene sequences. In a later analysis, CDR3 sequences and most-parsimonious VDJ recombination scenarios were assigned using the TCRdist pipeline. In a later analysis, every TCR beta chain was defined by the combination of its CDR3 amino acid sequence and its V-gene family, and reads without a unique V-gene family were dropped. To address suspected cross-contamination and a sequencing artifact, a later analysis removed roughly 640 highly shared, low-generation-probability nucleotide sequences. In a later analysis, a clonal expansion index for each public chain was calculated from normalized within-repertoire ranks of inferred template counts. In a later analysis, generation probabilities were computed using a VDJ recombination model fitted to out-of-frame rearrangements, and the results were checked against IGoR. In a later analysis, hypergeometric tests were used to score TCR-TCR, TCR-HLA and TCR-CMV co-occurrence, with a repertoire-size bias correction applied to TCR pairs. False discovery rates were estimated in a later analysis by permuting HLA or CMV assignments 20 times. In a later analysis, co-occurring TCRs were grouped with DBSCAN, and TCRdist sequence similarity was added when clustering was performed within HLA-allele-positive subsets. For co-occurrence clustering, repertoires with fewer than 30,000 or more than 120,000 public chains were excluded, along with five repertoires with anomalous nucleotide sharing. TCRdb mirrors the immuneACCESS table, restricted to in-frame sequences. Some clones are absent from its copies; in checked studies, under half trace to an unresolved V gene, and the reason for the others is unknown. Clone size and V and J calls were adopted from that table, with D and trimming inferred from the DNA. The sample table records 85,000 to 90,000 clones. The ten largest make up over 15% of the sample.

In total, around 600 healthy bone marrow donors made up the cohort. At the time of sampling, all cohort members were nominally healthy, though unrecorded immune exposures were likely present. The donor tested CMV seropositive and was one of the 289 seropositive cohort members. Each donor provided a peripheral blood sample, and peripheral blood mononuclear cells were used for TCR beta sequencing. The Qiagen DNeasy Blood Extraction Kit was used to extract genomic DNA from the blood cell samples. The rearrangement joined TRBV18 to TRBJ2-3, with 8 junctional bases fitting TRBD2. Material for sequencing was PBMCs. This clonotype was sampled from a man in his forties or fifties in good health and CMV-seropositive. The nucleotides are TGTGCCAGCTCCCCCGCGGGGGGAAGGGAAGATACGCAGTATTTT. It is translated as CASSPAGGREDTQYF.